Listed below are T cell receptor beta chains from one sample, sequenced in a study of shared clonotypes between healthy human individuals. Only in-frame clones appear in the TCRdb table, and some are missing; sequencing was by immunoSEQ multiplex PCR. The table records millions of clones, more than 80% of them present only once. The source material was naive CD4+ T cells sorted from blood. These receptors all stem from a young man in good health. The CDR3 runs from the conserved cysteine through the conserved F or W. D genes are given only for firm matches. Clone size appears in some rows only: once, few, many, or a class for an expanded clone.

CDR3 | DNA | J | size | D | V
CASSLARPQGNEQFF | TGTGCCAGCAGCTTAGCTAGGCCTCAGGGGAATGAGCAGTTCTTC | TRBJ2-1 | - | - | TRBV7-9
CAWFDRGTVGYTF | TGTGCCTGGTTCGACAGGGGGACGGTTGGCTACACCTTC | TRBJ1-2 | few | TRBD1 | TRBV30
CAWSVRGDTQYF | TGTGCCTGGAGTGTACGGGGGGATACGCAGTATTTT | TRBJ2-3 | - | - | TRBV30
CAWSAGDQPQHF | TGTGCCTGGAGTGCAGGGGATCAGCCCCAGCATTTT | TRBJ1-5 | - | - | TRBV30
CASSQEGLAGGRSGETQYF | TGCGCCAGCAGCCAAGAAGGACTAGCGGGAGGCCGCTCCGGAGAGACCCAGTACTTC | TRBJ2-5 | - | TRBD2 | TRBV4-1
CASSPGGGDTQYF | TGTGCCAGCAGCCCCGGGGGGGGAGATACGCAGTATTTT | TRBJ2-3 | - | TRBD2 | TRBV7-2
CAWSVQLSLRETQYF | TGTGCCTGGAGTGTACAACTCTCTTTACGTGAGACCCAGTACTTC | TRBJ2-5 | - | - | TRBV30
CASSVQTGNSPLHF | TGTGCCAGCAGTGTCCAAACGGGTAATTCACCCCTCCACTTT | TRBJ1-6 | once | - | TRBV27
CASGYSDSPLHF | TGTGCCAGCGGCTATAGTGATTCACCCCTCCACTTT | TRBJ1-6 | - | - | TRBV28
CASTFSSGMNTEAFF | TGTGCCAGCACCTTTAGTTCGGGGATGAACACTGAAGCTTTCTTT | TRBJ1-1 | - | - | TRBV2
CASSQTVTGRGETQYF | TGCGCCAGCAGCCAAACCGTGACAGGGCGAGGAGAGACCCAGTACTTC | TRBJ2-5 | - | TRBD1 | TRBV4-1
CAISESQASYGYTF | TGTGCCATCAGTGAGTCACAGGCTAGCTATGGCTACACCTTC | TRBJ1-2 | - | - | TRBV10-3
CASSRDILDGYTF | TGTGCCAGCAGCAGGGACATCCTGGATGGCTACACCTTC | TRBJ1-2 | once | - | TRBV5-4
CASSTWTEKETQYF | TGTGCCAGCTCAACTTGGACCGAGAAAGAGACCCAGTACTTC | TRBJ2-5 | - | - | TRBV18
CASSLGQGERKDTQYF | TGTGCCAGCAGCCTGGGACAGGGGGAAAGGAAGGATACGCAGTATTTT | TRBJ2-3 | - | TRBD1 | TRBV11-3
CAISESRDEQYF | TGTGCCATCAGCGAGTCCCGCGACGAGCAGTACTTC | TRBJ2-7 | - | - | TRBV6-5
CASSSGRGAGTEAFF | TGTGCCAGCAGCTCCGGTCGGGGGGCCGGCACTGAAGCTTTCTTT | TRBJ1-1 | - | - | TRBV5-6
CASSRGAQGAYEQYF | TGTGCCAGCAGCCGTGGGGCCCAGGGAGCCTACGAGCAGTACTTC | TRBJ2-7 | - | - | TRBV6-5
CASSVSTGNTEAFF | TGTGCCAGCAGCGTCTCGACAGGGAACACTGAAGCTTTCTTT | TRBJ1-1 | - | - | TRBV9
CASSDFFRSEQFF | TGTGCCAGCAGCGATTTCTTCCGTAGTGAGCAGTTCTTC | TRBJ2-1 | - | - | TRBV9
CASSLRSSPLHF | TGTGCCAGCAGTTTACGGTCGTCACCCCTCCACTTT | TRBJ1-6 | few | - | TRBV28
CSPRGNEQFF | TGCAGTCCCAGGGGAAATGAGCAGTTCTTC | TRBJ2-1 | - | - | TRBV20-1
CASSSGGGTDTQYF | TGTGCCAGCAGCAGCGGGGGAGGCACAGATACGCAGTATTTT | TRBJ2-3 | - | TRBD2 | TRBV6-1
CASSPGLAADTQYF | TGTGCCAGCTCACCAGGACTAGCGGCAGATACGCAGTATTTT | TRBJ2-3 | - | TRBD2 | TRBV18
CASSERARGLGYTF | TGTGCCAGCAGTGAGAGGGCCAGGGGGCTTGGCTACACCTTC | TRBJ1-2 | - | TRBD1 | TRBV6-1
CATSKGLAVSTDTQYF | TGTGCCACCAGCAAAGGACTAGCGGTGAGCACAGATACGCAGTATTTT | TRBJ2-3 | - | TRBD2 | TRBV15
CASSEVRSGNTIYF | TGTGCCAGCAGTGAAGTAAGGTCTGGAAACACCATATATTTT | TRBJ1-3 | - | - | TRBV6-1
CATSRGRLEGKNIQYF | TGTGCCACCAGCAGAGGGCGGTTAGAAGGGAAAAACATTCAGTACTTC | TRBJ2-4 | - | - | TRBV15
CSVAPTGNTIYF | TGCAGCGTTGCCCCTACTGGAAACACCATATATTTT | TRBJ1-3 | - | - | TRBV29-1
CASRRAAGAETQYF | TGTGCCAGCAGGCGAGCGGCAGGAGCAGAGACCCAGTACTTC | TRBJ2-5 | - | - | TRBV13
CASTGPGTGELFF | TGTGCCAGCACAGGTCCGGGCACCGGGGAGCTGTTTTTT | TRBJ2-2 | - | - | TRBV27
CASRPGQGHYEQYF | TGTGCCAGCAGGCCGGGACAGGGGCACTACGAGCAGTACTTC | TRBJ2-7 | - | TRBD1 | TRBV6-1
CASSVSGAGANVLTF | TGTGCCAGCAGCGTATCAGGGGCTGGGGCCAACGTCCTGACTTTC | TRBJ2-6 | - | - | TRBV9
CASSPRQGAYTEAFF | TGTGCCAGCTCACCACGACAGGGGGCTTACACTGAAGCTTTCTTT | TRBJ1-1 | - | TRBD1 | TRBV18
CASSLDRANTEAFF | TGTGCCAGCAGTTTAGACAGGGCGAACACTGAAGCTTTCTTT | TRBJ1-1 | - | TRBD1 | TRBV6-5
CASSLTGKDYGYTF | TGCGCCAGCAGCTTAACAGGGAAGGACTATGGCTACACCTTC | TRBJ1-2 | - | - | TRBV5-1
CASSKGSSSYNEQFF | TGTGCCAGCAGTAAAGGGAGTAGCTCCTACAATGAGCAGTTCTTC | TRBJ2-1 | - | - | TRBV11-3
CASSQAEGATDTQYF | TGCGCCAGCAGCCAAGCTGAGGGAGCCACAGATACGCAGTATTTT | TRBJ2-3 | - | - | TRBV4-1
CASSADISYEQYF | TGCGCCAGCAGCGCAGACATTTCCTACGAGCAGTACTTC | TRBJ2-7 | once | - | TRBV5-1
CASSPGGTENSPLHF | TGCGCCAGCAGCCCAGGGGGTACTGAGAATTCACCCCTCCACTTT | TRBJ1-6 | - | TRBD1 | TRBV5-1
CSVALASGSTDTQYF | TGCAGCGTTGCTCTTGCTAGCGGGAGCACAGATACGCAGTATTTT | TRBJ2-3 | - | TRBD2 | TRBV29-1
CAWRGDRVNEKLFF | TGTGCCTGGAGAGGGGACAGGGTTAATGAAAAACTGTTTTTT | TRBJ1-4 | few | TRBD1 | TRBV30
CASRPYGEAGYGYTF | TGTGCCTCACGTCCCTACGGCGAGGCGGGCTATGGCTACACCTTC | TRBJ1-2 | - | - | TRBV25-1
CASSLASRPGSNQPQHF | TGTGCCAGCAGCTTAGCGAGTAGGCCGGGGAGCAATCAGCCCCAGCATTTT | TRBJ1-5 | - | - | TRBV7-6
CAWTRQGAGELFF | TGTGCCTGGACAAGACAGGGCGCCGGGGAGCTGTTTTTT | TRBJ2-2 | - | TRBD1 | TRBV30
CASSLWDRDQPQHF | TGTGCCAGCAGCTTATGGGACAGGGATCAGCCCCAGCATTTT | TRBJ1-5 | - | TRBD1 | TRBV5-5
CGAGRGGFSYEQYF | TGCGGGGCTGGGCGCGGGGGGTTTTCCTACGAGCAGTACTTC | TRBJ2-7 | - | TRBD2 | TRBV6-5
CASSLGQTNTGELFF | TGTGCCAGCAGCTTGGGACAAACGAACACCGGGGAGCTGTTTTTT | TRBJ2-2 | - | - | TRBV7-9
CASSVGPGNNEQFF | TGTGCCAGCAGCGTAGGGCCAGGGAACAATGAGCAGTTCTTC | TRBJ2-1 | - | - | TRBV9
CASSPQDSLGEQYF | TGTGCCAGCTCACCACAGGACTCATTAGGCGAGCAGTACTTC | TRBJ2-7 | - | - | TRBV18
CASSEGTADNSPLHF | TGCGCCAGCAGTGAGGGGACAGCCGATAATTCACCCCTCCACTTT | TRBJ1-6 | few | TRBD1 | TRBV10-1
CASSVTPGETQYF | TGTGCCAGTAGTGTTACACCAGGGGAGACCCAGTACTTC | TRBJ2-5 | once | - | TRBV19
CASSTYRVQAKNIQYF | TGTGCCAGTAGTACCTACAGGGTTCAAGCCAAAAACATTCAGTACTTC | TRBJ2-4 | - | - | TRBV19
CASSSGTGSTYEQYF | TGCGCCAGCAGCTCCGGGACAGGGTCTACCTACGAGCAGTACTTC | TRBJ2-7 | - | TRBD1 | TRBV10-2
CASSRQEDPNYGYTF | TGTGCCAGCAGCCGACAGGAAGATCCGAACTATGGCTACACCTTC | TRBJ1-2 | - | - | TRBV7-9
CASSFKDLDQETQYF | TGTGCCAGCAGTTTTAAGGATTTGGACCAAGAGACCCAGTACTTC | TRBJ2-5 | - | - | TRBV28
CASSFRDRGFSSSYNEQFF | TGCGCCAGCAGCTTCCGGGACAGGGGGTTTTCTAGCTCCTACAATGAGCAGTTCTTC | TRBJ2-1 | - | TRBD1 | TRBV5-1
CASSFRTATNEKLFF | TGTGCCAGCAGTTTCCGGACGGCAACTAATGAAAAACTGTTTTTT | TRBJ1-4 | - | - | TRBV28
CASSTGVYNEQFF | TGTGCCAGCAGCACAGGGGTCTACAATGAGCAGTTCTTC | TRBJ2-1 | - | TRBD1 | TRBV6-5